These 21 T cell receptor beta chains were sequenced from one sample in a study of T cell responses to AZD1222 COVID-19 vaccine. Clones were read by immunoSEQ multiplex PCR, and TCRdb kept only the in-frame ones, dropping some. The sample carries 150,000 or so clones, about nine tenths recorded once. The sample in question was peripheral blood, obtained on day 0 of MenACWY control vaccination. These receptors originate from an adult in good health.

The CDR3 is CASSFRTTQSYEQYF. For the CDR3, the DNA is TGTGCCAGCAGCTTCAGGACTACCCAGTCCTACGAGCAGTACTTC. The chain carries TRBV13 and TRBJ2-7, with D possibly TRBD2 on 6 matching bases. The V gene's germline CDR1 is PRHDT and CDR2 FYEKMQ (reference sequence). This CDR3 is built from 15 residues. Trimming left V 3 bases short and J 1 base short, with 13 bases between.

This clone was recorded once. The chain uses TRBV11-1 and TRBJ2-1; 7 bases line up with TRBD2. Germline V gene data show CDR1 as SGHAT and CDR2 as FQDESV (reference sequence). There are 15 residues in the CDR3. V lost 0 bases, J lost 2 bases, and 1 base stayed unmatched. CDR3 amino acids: CASSLAAGAYNEQFF. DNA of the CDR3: TGTGCCAGCAGCTTAGCGGCGGGGGCCTACAATGAGCAGTTCTTC. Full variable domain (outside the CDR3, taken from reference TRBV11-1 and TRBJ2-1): EAEVAQSPRYKITEKSQAVAFWCDPISGHATLYWYRQILGQGPELLVQFQDESVVDDSQLPKDRFSAERLKGVDSTLKIQPAELGDSAMYLCASSLAAGAYNEQFFGPGTRLTVL.

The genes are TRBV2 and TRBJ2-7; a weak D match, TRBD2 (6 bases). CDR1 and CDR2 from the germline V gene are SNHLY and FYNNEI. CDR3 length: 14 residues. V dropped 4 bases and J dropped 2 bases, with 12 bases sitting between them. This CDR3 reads CASSVVRDTYEQYF. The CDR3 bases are TGTGCCAGCAGTGTGGTGCGGGATACCTACGAGCAGTACTTC.

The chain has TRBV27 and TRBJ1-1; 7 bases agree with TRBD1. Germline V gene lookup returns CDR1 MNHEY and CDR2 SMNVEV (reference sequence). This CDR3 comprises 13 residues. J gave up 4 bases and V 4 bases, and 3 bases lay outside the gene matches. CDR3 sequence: CASSSRQGTEAFF. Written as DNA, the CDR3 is TGTGCCAGCAGTTCACGACAGGGCACTGAAGCTTTCTTT.

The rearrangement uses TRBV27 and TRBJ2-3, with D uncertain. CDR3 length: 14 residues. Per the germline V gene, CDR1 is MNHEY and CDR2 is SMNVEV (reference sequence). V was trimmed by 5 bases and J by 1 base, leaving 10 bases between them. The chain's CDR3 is CASSVISGTDTQYF. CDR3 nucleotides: TGTGCCAGCAGTGTGATATCGGGCACAGATACGCAGTATTTT.

This CDR3 is CASSVAGDSTGELFF. CDR3 DNA sequence: TGTGCCAGCAGCGTAGCTGGGGACAGCACCGGGGAGCTGTTTTTT. This sequence joins TRBV9 and TRBJ2-2; 7 nucleotides align to TRBD1. After removal of 0 bases from V and 4 bases from J, the junction contained 3 bases not matched to a gene. Germline CDR1 SGDLS, CDR2 YYNGEE. The CDR3 is 15 residues long.

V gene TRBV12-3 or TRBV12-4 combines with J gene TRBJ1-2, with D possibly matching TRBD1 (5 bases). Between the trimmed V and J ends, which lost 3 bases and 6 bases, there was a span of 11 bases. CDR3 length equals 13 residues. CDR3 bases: TGTGCCAGCAGTTTCTCCGGGGACGATGGCTACACCTTC. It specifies CASSFSGDDGYTF.

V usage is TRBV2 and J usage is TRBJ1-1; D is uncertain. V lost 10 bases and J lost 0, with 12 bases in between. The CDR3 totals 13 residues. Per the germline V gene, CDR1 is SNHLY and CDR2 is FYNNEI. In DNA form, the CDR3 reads TGTGCCATCGGACGGGAAATGAACACTGAAGCTTTCTTT. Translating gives CAIGREMNTEAFF.

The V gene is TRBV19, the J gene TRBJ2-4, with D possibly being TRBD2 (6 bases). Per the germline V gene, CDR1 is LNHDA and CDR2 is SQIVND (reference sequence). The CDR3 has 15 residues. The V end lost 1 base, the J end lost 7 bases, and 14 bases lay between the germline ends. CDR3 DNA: TGTGCCAGTAGTATAGGTAGCCTAGGGAGGAACATTCAGTACTTC. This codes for CASSIGSLGRNIQYF.

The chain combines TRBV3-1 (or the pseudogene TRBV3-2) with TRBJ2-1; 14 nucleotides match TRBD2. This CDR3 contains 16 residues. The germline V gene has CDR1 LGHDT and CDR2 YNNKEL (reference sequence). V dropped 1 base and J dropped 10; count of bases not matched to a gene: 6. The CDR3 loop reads CASSQGLAGGPREQFF. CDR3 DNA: TGTGCCAGCAGCCAAGGACTAGCGGGGGGGCCTCGGGAGCAGTTCTTC.

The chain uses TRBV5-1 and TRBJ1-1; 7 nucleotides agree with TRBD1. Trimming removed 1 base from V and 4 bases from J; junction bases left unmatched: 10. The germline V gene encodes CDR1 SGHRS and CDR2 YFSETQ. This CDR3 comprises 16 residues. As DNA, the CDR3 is TGCGCCAGCAGCTTGAACACAGGGGCAGGGAGCACTGAAGCTTTCTTT. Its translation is CASSLNTGAGSTEAFF. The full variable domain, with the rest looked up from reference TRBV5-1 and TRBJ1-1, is KAGVTQTPRYLIKTRGQQVTLSCSPISGHRSVSWYQQTPGQGLQFLFEYFSETQRNKGNFPGRFSGRQFSNSRSEMNVSTLELGDSALYLCASSLNTGAGSTEAFFGQGTRLTVV.

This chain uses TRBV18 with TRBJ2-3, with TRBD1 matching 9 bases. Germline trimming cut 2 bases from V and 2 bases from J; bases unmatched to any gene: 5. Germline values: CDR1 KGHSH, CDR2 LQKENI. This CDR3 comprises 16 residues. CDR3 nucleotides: TGTGCCAGCTCACCATATGGGACAGGGTTCACAGATACGCAGTATTTT. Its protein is CASSPYGTGFTDTQYF.

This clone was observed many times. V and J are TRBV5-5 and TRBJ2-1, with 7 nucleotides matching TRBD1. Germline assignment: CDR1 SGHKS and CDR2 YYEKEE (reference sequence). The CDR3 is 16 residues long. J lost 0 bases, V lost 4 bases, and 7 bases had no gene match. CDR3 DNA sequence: TGTGCCAGCAGCCAGGTTGGGACAGCCTCCTACAATGAGCAGTTCTTC. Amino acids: CASSQVGTASYNEQFF.

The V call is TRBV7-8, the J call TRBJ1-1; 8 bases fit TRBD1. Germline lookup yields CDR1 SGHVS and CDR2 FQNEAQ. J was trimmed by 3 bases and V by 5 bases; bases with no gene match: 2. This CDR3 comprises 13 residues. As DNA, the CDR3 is TGTGCCAGCAGCCTACAGGGGGACACTGAAGCTTTCTTT. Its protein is CASSLQGDTEAFF.

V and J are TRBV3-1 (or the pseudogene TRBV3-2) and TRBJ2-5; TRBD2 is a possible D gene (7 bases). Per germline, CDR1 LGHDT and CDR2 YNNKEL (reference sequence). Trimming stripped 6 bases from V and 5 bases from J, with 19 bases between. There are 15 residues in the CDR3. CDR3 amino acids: CASSETRGASETQYF. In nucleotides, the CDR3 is TGTGCCAGCAGTGAAACCCGGGGGGCATCCGAGACCCAGTACTTC.

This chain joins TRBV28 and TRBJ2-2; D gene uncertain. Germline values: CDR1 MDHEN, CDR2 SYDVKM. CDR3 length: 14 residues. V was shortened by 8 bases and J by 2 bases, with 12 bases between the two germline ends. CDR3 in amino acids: CASGPHPNTGELFF. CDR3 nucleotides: TGTGCCAGCGGGCCTCATCCAAACACCGGGGAGCTGTTTTTT.

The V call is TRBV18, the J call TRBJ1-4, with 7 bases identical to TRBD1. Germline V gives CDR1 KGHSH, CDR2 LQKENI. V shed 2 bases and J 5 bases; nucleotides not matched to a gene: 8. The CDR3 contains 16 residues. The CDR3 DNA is TGTGCCAGCTCACCAGCGATGGGACAGCGAAATGAAAAACTGTTTTTT. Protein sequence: CASSPAMGQRNEKLFF.

The CDR3 spells CATSRGLGGSTYNEQFF. CDR3 in DNA: TGTGCCACCAGCAGAGGGTTAGGGGGTAGCACCTACAATGAGCAGTTCTTC. The chain links TRBV15 to TRBJ2-1, with D possibly being TRBD1 (6 bases). Germline V lookup: CDR1 LNHNV, CDR2 YYDKDF (reference sequence). The CDR3 runs 17 residues. Trimming shortened V by 1 base and J by 2 bases, and 15 bases separated the two germline ends.

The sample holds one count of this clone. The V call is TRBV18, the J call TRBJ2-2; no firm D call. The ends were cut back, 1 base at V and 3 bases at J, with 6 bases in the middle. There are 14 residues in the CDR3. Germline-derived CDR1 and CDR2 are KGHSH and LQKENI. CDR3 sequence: CASSPLRDTGELFF. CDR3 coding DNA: TGTGCCAGCTCACCACTTCGGGACACCGGGGAGCTGTTTTTT.

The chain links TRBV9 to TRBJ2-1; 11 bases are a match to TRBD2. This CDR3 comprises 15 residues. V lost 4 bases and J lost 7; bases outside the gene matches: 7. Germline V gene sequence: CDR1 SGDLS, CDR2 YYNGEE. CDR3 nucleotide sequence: TGTGCCAGCAGCTCGGGCCTAGCGGGAGGAAATGAGCAGTTCTTC. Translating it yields CASSSGLAGGNEQFF.

The CDR3 region is CASSQDQRGERGYTF. CDR3 DNA sequence: TGCGCCAGCAGCCAAGATCAACGGGGAGAGCGGGGCTACACCTTC. The V call is TRBV4-1, the J call TRBJ1-2; D unclear. Germline CDR1 reads MGHRA; CDR2 reads YSYEKL. Deletions cut 0 bases from V and 8 bases from J, with 16 bases between. CDR3 length: 15 amino acids.